This T cell receptor beta chain was obtained from a study of blood T cell repertoires in COVID-19. The wider study: From the United States, Italy and Spain came samples of acute and convalescent COVID-19.

Sequenced by immunoSEQ multiplex PCR; TCRdb stores in-frame clones only, minus some. This sample carries about 230,000 clones, 80% to 90% of them seen once, and the ten largest clones take 18%. Germline V CDR1 and CDR2: SGHTA, FQGNSA. This CDR3 contains 16 residues. V lost 9 bases, J lost 3 bases, and 24 bases lay in between. Sequenced: peripheral blood. The clonotype originates from a woman older than 75 with active or convalescent COVID-19. The chain couples TRBV7-2 to TRBJ2-7; D perhaps matches TRBD1 (6 bases). This CDR3 reads CASALQGWGEIYEQYF. CDR3 DNA sequence: TGTGCCAGTGCGTTACAGGGATGGGGAGAAATCTACGAGCAGTACTTC.